These T cell receptor beta chains were read from a single sample in a study of blood T cell repertoires in COVID-19. Method: immunoSEQ multiplex PCR; TCRdb's copy keeps in-frame clones and lacks some. The sample carries roughly 110,000 clones, about 70% recorded once. Sequencing used peripheral blood. These receptor sequences come from a human donor with acute or convalescent COVID-19. The donor label of this sample is uncertain. Both conserved end residues are part of each CDR3. Each record gives: J gene, CDR3 length, V gene, CDR3 protein.

TRBJ1-1 | 13 | TRBV11-3 | CASSFTRGTEAFF
TRBJ1-3 | 15 | TRBV15 | CATSKGGSQENTIYF
TRBJ1-2 | 11 | TRBV12-3/TRBV12-4 | CASSSGYGYTF
TRBJ1-6 | 13 | TRBV18 | CASSPNGNSPLHF
TRBJ1-2 | 14 | TRBV6-1 | CASSEGGLPYGYTF
TRBJ1-2 | 12 | TRBV30 | CAWRLGFIGYTF
TRBJ2-1 | 16 | TRBV24-1 | CATSDSRPPQTNEQFF
TRBJ1-2 | 15 | TRBV6-6 | CASSPQMGGRPHYTF
TRBJ2-1 | 16 | TRBV15 | CATSRSGSLSYNEQFF
TRBJ2-3 | 17 | TRBV18 | CASSLPGLTPRMNTQYF
TRBJ1-5 | 14 | TRBV24-1 | CATSRPGSNQPQHF
TRBJ2-3 | 14 | TRBV29-1 | CSVRLAGFTDTQYF
TRBJ1-5 | 16 | TRBV28 | CASSTGTGYSNQPQHF
TRBJ1-1 | 15 | TRBV5-6 | CASSLMDRANTEAFF
TRBJ2-3 | 15 | TRBV20-1 | CSASSTFTLTDTQYF
TRBJ2-1 | 14 | TRBV5-1 | CASSFQGSYNEQFF
TRBJ1-1 | 15 | TRBV7-9 | CASSLQGKEHTEAFF
TRBJ2-6 | 17 | TRBV6-1 | CASSGQGASSGANVLTF
TRBJ2-4 | 12 | TRBV27 | CASRTGQSIQYF
TRBJ1-2 | 15 | TRBV6-6 | CASSSLTTANYGYTF
TRBJ2-7 | 15 | TRBV5-5 | CASSFGQGGLYEQYF
TRBJ2-7 | 15 | TRBV4-1 | CASSLPGGKEYEQYF
TRBJ2-1 | 12 | TRBV3-1/TRBV3-2 | CASSVTNNEQFF
TRBJ2-2 | 14 | TRBV9 | CASSADINTGELFF
TRBJ1-3 | 14 | TRBV28 | CASSWGDRSDTIYF
TRBJ1-6 | 16 | TRBV2 | CASSEGYLSKSSPLHF
TRBJ1-1 | 13 | TRBV6-5 | CASRRGLGTEAFF
TRBJ2-1 | 16 | TRBV4-1 | CASSQEASGGYNEQFF
TRBJ2-7 | 16 | TRBV10-3 | CAIRGGPGQGTYEQYF
TRBJ1-2 | 17 | TRBV4-1 | CASSHDKKNRKTYGYTF
TRBJ1-1 | 14 | TRBV10-3 | CAISGTGAVTEAFF
TRBJ2-3 | 15 | TRBV10-2 | CASYSGTGGSDTQYF
TRBJ1-5 | 15 | TRBV6-1 | CASSETNGGNQPQHF
TRBJ1-4 | 17 | TRBV5-6 | CASSTATRQSLNQKLFF
TRBJ1-5 | 15 | TRBV19 | CASSRTGRSNQPQHF
TRBJ2-2 | 13 | TRBV6-5 | CASSYRRLRELFF
TRBJ2-7 | 16 | TRBV4-1 | CASSRTPLAGAYEQYF
TRBJ2-7 | 12 | TRBV18 | CASSPGPHEQYF
TRBJ2-3 | 15 | TRBV28 | CASSLRLAGTDTQYF
TRBJ2-5 | 14 | TRBV28 | CASSQKTAQETQYF
TRBJ1-1 | 13 | TRBV29-1 | CSVENSMNTEAFF
TRBJ2-3 | 15 | TRBV3-1/TRBV3-2 | CASSQDGGVADTQYF
TRBJ2-3 | 16 | TRBV9 | CASSVAPGQGADTQYF
TRBJ2-5 | 17 | TRBV7-9 | CASTPGTSGGAGETQYF
TRBJ2-7 | 16 | TRBV7-2 | CASSLSSGAFGSEQYF
TRBJ1-5 | 15 | TRBV5-1 | CASSLSGQGNQPQHF
TRBJ1-6 | 16 | TRBV9 | CASSEGKGVKNSPLHF
TRBJ1-2 | 13 | TRBV6-5 | CASSNRVSIGYTF
TRBJ1-5 | 13 | TRBV12-3/TRBV12-4 | CASRGREDQPQHF
TRBJ1-5 | 14 | TRBV2 | CASSKRGGSQPQHF
TRBJ1-2 | 15 | TRBV11-2 | CASSSLGQGPYGYTF
TRBJ1-3 | 16 | TRBV18 | CASSLGGPGSGNTIYF
TRBJ1-1 | 13 | TRBV18 | CASSPEHDTEAFF
TRBJ1-1 | 14 | TRBV5-1 | CASSFQGGYTEAFF